These T cell receptor beta chains were read from a single sample in a study of blood T cell repertoires in COVID-19. Sequenced by immunoSEQ multiplex PCR; TCRdb stores in-frame clones only, minus some. Here the sample spans approximately 76,000 clones, around 88% being singletons. The source material was peripheral blood. These receptor sequences come from a man between 25 and 39 years old with acute or convalescent COVID-19. The CDR3 runs from the conserved cysteine through the conserved F or W. The order of the fields is clone size, V gene, J gene, D gene, CDR3 DNA, CDR3 protein. A D gene is named only where the DNA matches it firmly. Clone size appears in some rows only: once, few, many, or a class for an expanded clone.

size: .; V: TRBV6-5; J: TRBJ1-2; D: TRBD1; DNA: TGTGCCAGCAGTTCACAGGGGGGGGACTATGGCTACACCTTC; CDR3: CASSSQGGDYGYTF
size: .; V: TRBV19; J: TRBJ2-4; D: .; DNA: TGTGCCAGTAGTATCGTGAAAAACATTCAGTACTTC; CDR3: CASSIVKNIQYF
size: .; V: TRBV29-1; J: TRBJ2-3; D: .; DNA: TGCAGCGTTGCGCGGGATACGCAGTATTTT; CDR3: CSVARDTQYF
size: .; V: TRBV12-5; J: TRBJ2-5; D: TRBD1; DNA: TGTGCTAGTGGTTTGGTTGAAGGGGTTCGGTGGCTTAGAGGGCGACAGGGGGAGACCCAGTACTTC; CDR3: CASGLVEGVRWLRGRQGETQYF
size: .; V: TRBV7-8; J: TRBJ2-2; D: .; DNA: TGTGCCAGCAGGGCTGTCAGGGTCCACACCGGGGAGCTGTTTTTT; CDR3: CASRAVRVHTGELFF
size: .; V: TRBV29-1; J: TRBJ2-2; D: TRBD2; DNA: TGCAGCGTTGCGTATGTTGACGCGGGGGCCGGGGAGCTGTTTTTT; CDR3: CSVAYVDAGAGELFF
size: .; V: TRBV28; J: TRBJ2-1; D: TRBD2; DNA: TGTGCCAGCAGTCCCCTGGGACTAGCATCCAATGAGCAGTTCTTC; CDR3: CASSPLGLASNEQFF
size: .; V: TRBV7-8; J: TRBJ2-7; D: .; DNA: TGTGCCAGCAGCCCGCGACATGGGGAGCAGTACTTC; CDR3: CASSPRHGEQYF
size: .; V: TRBV24-1; J: TRBJ2-2; D: TRBD2; DNA: TGTGCCACCAGTGATTTATCACCCACCACATTCACCATAGCGGGCCGGAACACCGGGGAGCTGTTTTTT; CDR3: CATSDLSPTTFTIAGRNTGELFF
size: .; V: TRBV7-8; J: TRBJ2-5; D: TRBD2; DNA: TGTGCCAGCAGCTTGGGCGCGGGAGGTTTAGAGACCCAGTACTTC; CDR3: CASSLGAGGLETQYF
size: .; V: TRBV27; J: TRBJ2-1; D: TRBD2; DNA: TGTGCCAGCAGTTTGGCGGGAGCGGCTATGTATGAGCAGTTCTTC; CDR3: CASSLAGAAMYEQFF
size: .; V: TRBV28; J: TRBJ1-1; D: .; DNA: TGTGCCAGCAGTTTTTCTCGTGCAGGGCAAACTGAAGCTTTCTTT; CDR3: CASSFSRAGQTEAFF
size: .; V: TRBV5-8; J: TRBJ2-1; D: TRBD2; DNA: TGTGCCAGCAGCTTGGGACGTCTAGCGGGAGGTCTGTCCTACAATGAGCAGTTCTTC; CDR3: CASSLGRLAGGLSYNEQFF
size: .; V: TRBV6-5; J: TRBJ1-5; D: TRBD1; DNA: TGTGCCAGCAGCCGTGACAGGGCGGGTCAGCCCCAGCATTTT; CDR3: CASSRDRAGQPQHF
size: .; V: TRBV2; J: TRBJ2-6; D: .; DNA: TGTGCCAGCAGTGAAGCTGGAGGGTCAGGGGCCAACGTCCTGACTTTC; CDR3: CASSEAGGSGANVLTF
size: .; V: TRBV11-2; J: TRBJ2-1; D: TRBD2; DNA: TGTGCCAGCAGCTTACGAGCGGGAGGGGGCAATGAGCAGTTCTTC; CDR3: CASSLRAGGGNEQFF
size: .; V: TRBV7-3; J: TRBJ1-3; D: TRBD1; DNA: TGTGCCAGCAGCATACGACAGGGTCCTGGAAACACCATATATTTT; CDR3: CASSIRQGPGNTIYF
size: .; V: TRBV12-3/TRBV12-4; J: TRBJ2-7; D: .; DNA: TGTGCCAGCAGTTTCTCAGGTCTCGAGCAGTACTTC; CDR3: CASSFSGLEQYF
size: .; V: TRBV7-2; J: TRBJ2-1; D: TRBD2; DNA: TGTGCCAGCAGCTGGAGCGGGAGAGGCAATGAGCAGTTCTTC; CDR3: CASSWSGRGNEQFF
size: .; V: TRBV18; J: TRBJ2-7; D: TRBD1; DNA: TGTGCCAGCTCACCACCGACAGGGGGCTACGAGCAGTACTTC; CDR3: CASSPPTGGYEQYF
size: .; V: TRBV5-6; J: TRBJ1-2; D: .; DNA: TGTGCCAGCAGCTTGAGGGGCCTGGGAGGCTACACCTTC; CDR3: CASSLRGLGGYTF
size: few; V: TRBV19; J: TRBJ2-7; D: .; DNA: TGTGCCAGTAGTATAGGACGGGGGTACGAGCAGTACTTC; CDR3: CASSIGRGYEQYF
size: .; V: TRBV30; J: TRBJ2-7; D: .; DNA: TGTGCCTGGAACGGACTATTGGCGGGAGAGCAGTACTTC; CDR3: CAWNGLLAGEQYF
size: .; V: TRBV4-1; J: TRBJ2-1; D: TRBD2; DNA: TGCGCCAGCAGCCGCGTGCGGGAGGCCAATGAGCAGTTCTTC; CDR3: CASSRVREANEQFF
size: .; V: TRBV2; J: TRBJ2-7; D: .; DNA: TGTGCCAGCAGTTCGGACTTACTGGCTCGCGAGCAGTACTTC; CDR3: CASSSDLLAREQYF
size: .; V: TRBV5-1; J: TRBJ1-1; D: .; DNA: TGCGCCAGCAGCAGGAGCCCACCGAACACTGAAGCTTTCTTT; CDR3: CASSRSPPNTEAFF
size: .; V: TRBV9; J: TRBJ2-3; D: .; DNA: TGTGCCAGCAGCGTACGCGGGGGCACAGATACGCAGTATTTT; CDR3: CASSVRGGTDTQYF
size: .; V: TRBV2; J: TRBJ1-4; D: TRBD1; DNA: TGTGCCAGCAGTCAACAGGGGGGAAATGAAAAACTGTTTTTT; CDR3: CASSQQGGNEKLFF
size: .; V: TRBV7-9; J: TRBJ1-4; D: .; DNA: TGTGCCAGCAGCTTAGCGGCAGGTCCCTCTAATGAAAAACTGTTTTTT; CDR3: CASSLAAGPSNEKLFF